The entry below describes one TCR beta chain. These data originate in a study of blood T cell repertoires in COVID-19. Participants reported their clinical history, and cohort assignment relied on those reports. Germline V gene sequence: CDR1 SGHAT, CDR2 FQNNGV. V shed 5 bases and J 6 bases; nucleotides not matched to a gene: 6. The CDR3 consists of 13 residues. Clones were sequenced by immunoSEQ multiplex PCR, and TCRdb holds only the in-frame ones, with some missing. The table lists about 480,000 clones, around 89% of them singletons. The source is a woman aged 40 to 49 who had recovered from COVID-19. What was sequenced was PBMCs or T cells enriched from blood (not recorded which). The rearrangement uses TRBV11-2 and TRBJ2-7; 8 nucleotides agree with TRBD1. The DNA for the CDR3 is TGTGCCAGCAGCCTCCAGGACAGGGCCGAGCAGTACTTC. Residues: CASSLQDRAEQYF.